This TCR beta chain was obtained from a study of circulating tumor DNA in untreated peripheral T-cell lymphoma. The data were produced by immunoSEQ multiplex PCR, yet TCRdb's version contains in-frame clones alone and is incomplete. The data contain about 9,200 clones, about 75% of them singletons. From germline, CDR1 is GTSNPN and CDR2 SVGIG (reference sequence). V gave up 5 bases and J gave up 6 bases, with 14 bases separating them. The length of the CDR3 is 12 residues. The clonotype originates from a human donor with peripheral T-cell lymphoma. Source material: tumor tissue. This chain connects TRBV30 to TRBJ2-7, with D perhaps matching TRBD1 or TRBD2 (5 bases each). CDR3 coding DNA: TGTGCCTGGGGCCAAACCGGGACCGAGCAGTACTTC. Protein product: CAWGQTGTEQYF.